Below, 4 T cell receptor beta chains from the same sample are listed, as sequenced in a study of blood T cell repertoires in COVID-19. Only in-frame clones appear in the TCRdb table, and some are missing; sequencing was by immunoSEQ multiplex PCR. This table holds 180,000 or so clones, about 85% found once. Material: peripheral blood. The receptor set was obtained from a woman of 80 years or more with acute or convalescent COVID-19.

The chain links TRBV7-9 to TRBJ1-1, with D possibly matching TRBD1 (5 bases). CDR1 SEHNR and CDR2 FQNEAQ come from the germline V gene (reference sequence). This CDR3 is 15 amino acids long. With 1 base removed from V and 0 bases from J, the gap between germline ends came to 9 bases. DNA for the CDR3: TGTGCCAGCAGCTTAGAAGGGGTCATGAACACTGAAGCTTTCTTT. It specifies CASSLEGVMNTEAFF.

In the case of this clone: The sample holds other DNA sequences that translate to the same CDR3. The chain has TRBV5-1 and TRBJ1-4, with D possibly TRBD1 on 5 matching bases. Germline lookup yields CDR1 SGHRS and CDR2 YFSETQ. This CDR3 comprises 14 residues. Trimming took 0 bases from V and 8 from J, leaving 11 bases between them. The CDR3 DNA follows: TGCGCCAGCAGCTTGGGGCAGGGAGGAGAAAAACTGTTTTTT. This gives the protein CASSLGQGGEKLFF. Complete variable domain (other parts from reference TRBV5-1 and TRBJ1-4): KAGVTQTPRYLIKTRGQQVTLSCSPISGHRSVSWYQQTPGQGLQFLFEYFSETQRNKGNFPGRFSGRQFSNSRSEMNVSTLELGDSALYLCASSLGQGGEKLFFGSGTQLSVL.

This clone was found many times. This chain uses TRBV29-1 with TRBJ1-2; D is undetermined. From germline, CDR1 is SQVTM and CDR2 ANQGSEA. CDR3 size: 13 residues. With 3 bases removed from V and 6 bases from J, the gap between germline ends came to 14 bases. The CDR3 DNA reads TGCAGCGTTGAGCGGCGCGACCGGAATGGCTACACCTTC. It yields the protein CSVERRDRNGYTF. The variable domain in full, with the rest retrieved from reference TRBV29-1 and TRBJ1-2, is SAVISQKPSRDICQRGTSLTIQCQVDSQVTMMFWYRQQPGQSLTLIATANQGSEATYESGFVIDKFPISRPNLTFSTLTVSNMSPEDSSIYLCSVERRDRNGYTFGSGTRLTVV.

V is TRBV5-1 and J is TRBJ1-2; D might be TRBD1 (6 bases). V gave up 3 bases and J gave up 1 base, with 13 bases separating them. Germline V gene lookup returns CDR1 SGHRS and CDR2 YFSETQ. The CDR3 loop spans 15 amino acids. CDR3 in DNA: TGCGCCAGCAGCTCCACCCAGGGGCTTAACTATGGCTACACCTTC. Translation gives CASSSTQGLNYGYTF.